Listed below are T cell receptor beta chains from one sample, sequenced in a study of blood T cell repertoires in COVID-19. Sequencing was performed with immunoSEQ multiplex PCR; in TCRdb, only in-frame clones are kept and a portion is missing. Here the sample spans 68,000 or so clones, around 89% being singletons. Sequencing used peripheral blood. These TCRs come from a man between 45 and 60 years old with acute or convalescent COVID-19. The CDR3 runs from the conserved cysteine through the conserved F or W. The order of the fields is D gene, clone size, V gene, J gene, CDR3 DNA, CDR3 protein. A D gene is named only where the DNA matches it firmly. Size tells how often a clone was seen (once, few, many) or the class of an expanded clone, and some rows leave it out.

TRBD1	once	TRBV6-5	TRBJ1-2	TGTGCCAGCAGCGGGACAGCCAGTGACTATGGCTACACCTTC	CASSGTASDYGYTF
TRBD2	.	TRBV4-1	TRBJ2-6	TGCGCCAGCAGCCAAGCGCCTAGCGGGTCCTCTGGGGCCAACGTCCTGACTTTC	CASSQAPSGSSGANVLTF
.	.	TRBV9	TRBJ2-5	TGTGCCAGCAGCGTATCCGCCAGGTTCAAAGAGACCCAGTACTTC	CASSVSARFKETQYF
.	.	TRBV5-6	TRBJ2-3	TGTGCCAGCAGCGGGGGGGCCCGCTGGGGCACAGATACGCAGTATTTT	CASSGGARWGTDTQYF
.	.	TRBV24-1	TRBJ2-5	TGTGCCACCAGTGATTTTAGGAGTAAAGAGACCCAGTACTTC	CATSDFRSKETQYF
TRBD1	.	TRBV7-6	TRBJ1-3	TGTGCCAGCAGGGCAGCCGGGACAGGGACCGTACTCTCTGGAAACACCATATATTTT	CASRAAGTGTVLSGNTIYF
.	.	TRBV19	TRBJ1-5	TGTGCCAGTAGTATATGGCAGGATAGCAATCAGCCCCAGCATTTT	CASSIWQDSNQPQHF
.	once	TRBV27	TRBJ2-7	TGTGCCAGCAGCCCCCGGGGGGCGAGCTCCTACGAGCAGTACTTC	CASSPRGASSYEQYF
.	.	TRBV15	TRBJ1-2	TGTGCCACCAGCAGAGATTTGGCCAACAATGGCTACACCTTC	CATSRDLANNGYTF
.	.	TRBV12-5	TRBJ1-1	TGTGCTAGTGGTTTGGCTCCCCCGGGGTCGGGGGGCCTCCGTATCACTGAAGCTTTCTTT	CASGLAPPGSGGLRITEAFF
TRBD1	.	TRBV28	TRBJ1-6	TGTGCCAGCAGTGCCTTGACAGGGAGTTATTCACCCCTCCACTTT	CASSALTGSYSPLHF
TRBD1	.	TRBV28	TRBJ1-4	TGTGCCAGCAGAGAGGAGCCGAGGACAGGGGGTGTTGCAACTAATGAAAAACTGTTTTTT	CASREEPRTGGVATNEKLFF
TRBD1	.	TRBV6-4	TRBJ2-1	TGTGCCAGCAGTGGGGACAGAACAAACAATGAGCAGTTCTTC	CASSGDRTNNEQFF
TRBD2	.	TRBV4-3	TRBJ2-3	TGCGCCAGCAGCCAAGGTGCTAGCGGGAGCACAGATACGCAGTATTTT	CASSQGASGSTDTQYF
.	.	TRBV7-9	TRBJ2-5	TGTGCCAGCAGCTTAGCAGGGGCGGCCCAGTACTTC	CASSLAGAAQYF
.	few	TRBV30	TRBJ1-5	TGTGCCTGGAGTGTAAAACAGCCGAATCAGCCCCAGCATTTT	CAWSVKQPNQPQHF
.	.	TRBV11-3	TRBJ1-1	TGTGCCAGCACCAGGGGTTTTGGGGACCCAAGGAACACTGAAGCTTTCTTT	CASTRGFGDPRNTEAFF
TRBD1	.	TRBV4-3	TRBJ2-1	TGCGCCAGCAGCCAAGGAACAGGGGTGTTATACAATGAGCAGTTCTTC	CASSQGTGVLYNEQFF
.	.	TRBV2	TRBJ2-1	TGTGCCAGCAGTGAATTGGTTAGTCGATACAATGAGCAGTTCTTC	CASSELVSRYNEQFF
TRBD1	.	TRBV25-1	TRBJ2-1	TGTGCCAGCAGTGAGGGACAGTTTGAGTACAATGAGCAGTTCTTC	CASSEGQFEYNEQFF
.	.	TRBV11-2	TRBJ1-1	TGTGCCAGCAGCTACGGACAGTCATGGCTTGTGTACACTGAAGCTTTCTTT	CASSYGQSWLVYTEAFF
.	.	TRBV28	TRBJ2-3	TGTGCCAGCAGTCAAGCTCTAGCTGATACGCAGTATTTT	CASSQALADTQYF
.	.	TRBV5-1	TRBJ2-1	TGCGCCAGCAGCTTGGAAGTTCCGGTTGAGCAGTTCTTC	CASSLEVPVEQFF
.	.	TRBV3-1/TRBV3-2	TRBJ2-1	TGTGCCAGCAGCCAAGCGGGAACAGACAATGAGCAGTTCTTC	CASSQAGTDNEQFF
.	.	TRBV12-3/TRBV12-4	TRBJ2-7	TGTGCCAGCAGTTCTAACTACGAGCAGTACTTC	CASSSNYEQYF
.	once	TRBV19	TRBJ1-1	TGTGCCAGTAGTAGGGTTCGGGATGGAGGCACTGAAGCTTTCTTT	CASSRVRDGGTEAFF
.	.	TRBV5-6	TRBJ2-1	TGTGCCAGCATCACTTTAGGGGTCCCACACAATGAGCAGTTCTTC	CASITLGVPHNEQFF
.	.	TRBV29-1	TRBJ2-5	TGCAGCGTTGGGTCCCCGAATCAGGTGGAGACCCAGTACTTC	CSVGSPNQVETQYF
TRBD1	.	TRBV11-3	TRBJ1-1	TGTGCCAGCAGCTGGACAGGGACGGGGACTGAAGCTTTCTTT	CASSWTGTGTEAFF
.	.	TRBV12-3/TRBV12-4	TRBJ1-1	TGTGCCAGCAGGTACACCGGGACTGAAGCTTTCTTT	CASRYTGTEAFF
TRBD1	.	TRBV5-6	TRBJ1-5	TGTGCCAGCAGCTTCGCGAGGGGGCGACGGGATCAGCCCCAGCATTTT	CASSFARGRRDQPQHF
TRBD1	.	TRBV6-7	TRBJ2-3	TGTGCCAGCAGTTACCCCAACGACAGGGGGCGAATAGATACGCAGTATTTT	CASSYPNDRGRIDTQYF
TRBD2	.	TRBV2	TRBJ2-3	TGTGCCAGCAGGGAGGTATACCGGCCGGGACTACTCACAGATACGCAGTATTTT	CASREVYRPGLLTDTQYF
TRBD1	.	TRBV7-2	TRBJ1-2	TGTGCCAGCAGCTTAGCTGGACAGGGGGGGAACTATGGCTACACCTTC	CASSLAGQGGNYGYTF
TRBD1	.	TRBV9	TRBJ1-2	TGTGCCAGCAGCGCCGGACAGGGGAACTATGGCTACACCTTC	CASSAGQGNYGYTF
.	.	TRBV6-5	TRBJ1-6	TGTGCCAGCAGACAGGGACGGTATAATTCACCCCTCCACTTT	CASRQGRYNSPLHF
.	.	TRBV24-1	TRBJ1-6	TGTGCCACCAGTGAAGGGAGGTCGTCACCCCTCCACTTT	CATSEGRSSPLHF
.	.	TRBV11-2	TRBJ2-4	TGTGCCAGCAGCTTAGGGCTGAAAAACATTCAGTACTTC	CASSLGLKNIQYF
.	.	TRBV15	TRBJ2-1	TGTGCCACCAGCAGGGGGGAGGAACTCCTGCTGAACAATGAGCAGTTCTTC	CATSRGEELLLNNEQFF
TRBD2	.	TRBV11-3	TRBJ2-1	TGTGCCAGCAGCCAACTAGGCGGGGGAGGGTCCTACAATGAGCAGTTCTTC	CASSQLGGGGSYNEQFF
.	.	TRBV6-5	TRBJ1-6	TGTGCCAGCAGTTACCGGGGACACCTCCACTTT	CASSYRGHLHF
TRBD1	.	TRBV28	TRBJ2-3	TGTGCCAGCCACCCGGGCAGGGGGTTCACAGATACGCAGTATTTT	CASHPGRGFTDTQYF
.	.	TRBV28	TRBJ1-3	TGTGCCAGCACCCCCTCGGTCGACTCTGGAAACACCATATATTTT	CASTPSVDSGNTIYF
TRBD1	.	TRBV19	TRBJ1-5	TGTGCCAGTAGTATAGGGCAGGGGGCTAGTAATCAGCCCCAGCATTTT	CASSIGQGASNQPQHF
.	.	TRBV29-1	TRBJ1-2	TGCAGCGTTGAAGATCTTCAAGAGGGACAACTTATTAACTATGGCTACACCTTC	CSVEDLQEGQLINYGYTF
TRBD2	once	TRBV7-2	TRBJ2-1	TGTGCCAGCAACGCACTAGCGGGAGTAGAGCAGTTCTTC	CASNALAGVEQFF
TRBD1	.	TRBV7-9	TRBJ1-5	TGTGCCAGCAGCTCCGGGGGGGGACAGAGCAATCAGCCCCAGCATTTT	CASSSGGGQSNQPQHF
.	once	TRBV5-6	TRBJ1-6	TGTGCCAGCAGCTCCCTGCAGGTAGAGAATTCACCCCTCCACTTT	CASSSLQVENSPLHF
.	.	TRBV5-4	TRBJ1-2	TGTGCCAGCAGCTTGGCGTCCGGGTCCTATGATGGCTACACCTTC	CASSLASGSYDGYTF
.	.	TRBV27	TRBJ2-3	TGTGCCAGCAGTTTATGGGGCGGGGGCAACACAGATACGCAGTATTTT	CASSLWGGGNTDTQYF
.	.	TRBV7-2	TRBJ2-1	TGTGCCAGCAGCTTAGATCGGGGATCCTACAATGAGCAGTTCTTC	CASSLDRGSYNEQFF
.	.	TRBV2	TRBJ1-4	TGTGCCAGCATGGGGGGACGGTCAAATGAAAAACTGTTTTTT	CASMGGRSNEKLFF
TRBD1	.	TRBV5-4	TRBJ2-1	TGTGCCAGCAGCACCGACAGGGGTAACTACAATGAGCAGTTCTTC	CASSTDRGNYNEQFF